The clone carrying this T cell receptor (beta chain) was found many times. Its antigen is unidentified. Authors of the study amplified TCR beta CDR3 regions from RNA transcripts. First-round RT-PCR with HTBI primers amplified the TCR CDR3 region. TCRdb independently ran MiXCR on the multiplex PCR reads; one entry per CDR3 protein. The top ten clones hold roughly an eighth of a sample with around 420,000 distinct CDR3 sequences, about a sixth of them seen once. This specimen comes from a study of T cells in Graves' hyperthyroidism and ophthalmopathy. Study-wide findings and caveats: The majority of expanded thyroid clonotypes above 0.001 also appeared in blood.

Germline V gene sequence: CDR1 LGHDT, CDR2 YNNKEL (reference sequence). The CDR3 length is 13 residues. V was cut by 2 bases and J by 4 bases, with 8 bases left in between. Hyperthyroidism of Graves' type that showed no ophthalmopathy progression within 18 months was stable. Sequenced material: blood. This sequence joins TRBV3-1 and TRBJ1-2; tentative D call: TRBD1 (5 bases). The origin of this receptor is a young woman with Graves' hyperthyroidism. The CDR3 DNA reads as TGTGCCAGCAGCCAAATAACAGGCTATGGCTACACCTTC. Encoded protein: CASSQITGYGYTF.